The T cell receptor beta chain under discussion was sequenced for a study of blood T cell repertoires in COVID-19. Trimming left V 6 bases short and J 4 bases short, with 16 bases between. CDR1 is MNHEY and CDR2 is SVGAGI in the germline V gene. The CDR3 contains 14 residues. This clone showed up just once. Study processing details: Amplification with reference gene primers provided the estimates of nucleated cell counts. Profiled with immunoSEQ multiplex PCR; TCRdb holds only in-frame clones, not every one. Clonal size and the V and J genes are those of that table, whereas D and trimming came from the DNA. The sample has fewer than 120,000 clones, 88% seen once.

The sequenced sample consisted of peripheral blood. The origin of this receptor is a woman aged 45-59 years with acute or convalescent COVID-19. The V gene is TRBV6-5, the J gene TRBJ2-7; TRBD1 might be the D (8 bases). The CDR3 is CASRLDRGGYEQYF. The CDR3 DNA reads as TGTGCCAGCAGACTCGACAGGGGAGGGTACGAGCAGTACTTC.